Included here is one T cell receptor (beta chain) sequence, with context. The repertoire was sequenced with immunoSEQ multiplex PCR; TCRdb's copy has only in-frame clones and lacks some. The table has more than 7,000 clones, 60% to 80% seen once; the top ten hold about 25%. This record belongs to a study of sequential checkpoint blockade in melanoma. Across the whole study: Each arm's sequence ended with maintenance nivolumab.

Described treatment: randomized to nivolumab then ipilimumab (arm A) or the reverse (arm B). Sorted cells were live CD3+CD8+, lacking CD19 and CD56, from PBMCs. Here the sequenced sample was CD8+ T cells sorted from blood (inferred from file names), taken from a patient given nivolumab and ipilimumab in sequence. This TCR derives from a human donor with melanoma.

This CDR3 reads CASSQDFDREETQYF. DNA for the CDR3: TGCGCCAGCAGCCAAGACTTTGACAGAGAAGAGACCCAGTACTTC. This chain uses TRBV4-3 with TRBJ2-5; possible D gene TRBD1, 5 bases. V was shortened by 0 bases and J by 3 bases, with 11 bases between the two germline ends. The CDR3 is 15 residues long. CDR1 and CDR2 (germline): LGHNA, YSLEER.